This TCR beta chain was recorded in a study of blood T cell repertoires in COVID-19. The data were produced by immunoSEQ multiplex PCR, yet TCRdb's version contains in-frame clones alone and is incomplete. In the table there are some 150,000 clones, roughly 75% of which are singletons. The origin of this receptor is a woman aged 45-65 years who had recovered from COVID-19. Input material: PBMCs or T cells enriched from blood (not recorded which).

DNA of the CDR3: TGTGCCAGCGGGACAGGGGCTTACAATGAGCAGTTCTTC. Encoded protein: CASGTGAYNEQFF. The rearrangement links TRBV6-5 to TRBJ2-1, with 10 bases lining up with TRBD1. This CDR3 comprises 13 residues. V lost 8 bases, J lost 4 bases, and 2 bases stayed unmatched. CDR1 and CDR2 from the germline V gene are MNHEY and SVGAGI.